This T cell receptor (beta chain) was sequenced during a study of blood T cell repertoires in COVID-19 (dated by TCRdb to 2018 to 2020). Background for the entire study: Collaborator samples came from the United States, Italy and Spain and covered acute and convalescent phases of COVID-19. The prospective study material was composed of cDNA or gDNA derived from T cells, B-cell-depleted T cells, or PBMCs. Deeply sampled blood TCRbeta repertoires from subjects exposed to, actively infected with, or recovered from COVID-19 were included in the dataset. The repertoires were released in a freely available public database meant as a resource for research on the immune response to SARS-CoV-2. Samples were obtained from the ongoing ImmuneRACE study (first 160 participants) and from 1,254 subjects provided by 6 global collaborators. A de-identified subject ID, COVID-19 status, age in years and sex were almost always included in the sample metadata. Where HLA class I and class II types were available, the types were taken from metadata supplied by the sample provider, not from assay-based typing. Study-level results and caveats: How much clinical and demographic metadata was included differed by source and by participant, and the metadata was provided uncurated.

Participants in the prospective study were enrolled through a virtual design, were aged roughly 18 to 100 years, and lived in approximately 25 United States geographic areas. In the prospective study, participants were assigned to cohorts based on the clinical history participants reported in a screening survey and a study questionnaire. Exposed participants were defined as having been in contact with someone with a PCR-confirmed or clinician-diagnosed COVID-19 case within 2 weeks of study entry. In the prospective study, mobile phlebotomists collected whole blood, serum and a nasopharyngeal or oropharyngeal swab from each participant. Additional blood draws and questionnaires over an approximately two-month period could optionally be provided by prospective study participants. Before DNA extraction, blood samples from the prospective study were shipped at room temperature or frozen. Comment on this clone: Which antigen it targets is not known. No base qualities exist here, and no much larger clone lies one base off it.

TCRbeta CDR3 regions were amplified from genomic DNA using the immunoSEQ Assay, a bias-controlled multiplex PCR. The authors' analysis ran thus. The number of nucleated cells in each sample was estimated from the amplification of reference gene primers within the assay. To quantify the absolute abundance of each unique TCRbeta CDR3 rearrangement, sequence reads were collapsed and filtered. For each sample, productive Simpson clonality was calculated by taking the square root of Simpson's diversity index across productive rearrangements. The table was pulled from immuneACCESS by TCRdb, which kept in-frame rearrangements only. Such tables lose some clones; where checked, under half of the loss comes from unresolved V genes, and the rest has no known cause. D and trimming were read from the DNA, whereas the V and J calls and clone size are those reported in that table. For this sample there are roughly 270,000 clones; around 80% appear just once. The ten largest clones capture around 5% of the sample.

Taken from the germline V gene, the CDR1 and CDR2 loops are KGHDR and SFDVKD. The CDR3, from cysteine to phenylalanine, totals 16 residues. Only the CDR3 DNA is retained, 48 bases long and in frame from the first base. V is trimmed back by 12 bases and J by 1 base, and the junction contains 15 bases that no gene match accounts for. This clonotype was obtained from a man aged 35-49 years who had been exposed to COVID-19. Sequenced input: PBMCs or T cells enriched from blood (not recorded which). Rearrangement joined TRBV24-1 to TRBJ2-5, and 8 junctional nucleotides match TRBD2. In nucleotides, the sequence is TGTGCCTCTCCCAGCTTAGCGGGATCTGTCCAAGAGACCCAGTACTTC. Translated, it reads CASPSLAGSVQETQYF.